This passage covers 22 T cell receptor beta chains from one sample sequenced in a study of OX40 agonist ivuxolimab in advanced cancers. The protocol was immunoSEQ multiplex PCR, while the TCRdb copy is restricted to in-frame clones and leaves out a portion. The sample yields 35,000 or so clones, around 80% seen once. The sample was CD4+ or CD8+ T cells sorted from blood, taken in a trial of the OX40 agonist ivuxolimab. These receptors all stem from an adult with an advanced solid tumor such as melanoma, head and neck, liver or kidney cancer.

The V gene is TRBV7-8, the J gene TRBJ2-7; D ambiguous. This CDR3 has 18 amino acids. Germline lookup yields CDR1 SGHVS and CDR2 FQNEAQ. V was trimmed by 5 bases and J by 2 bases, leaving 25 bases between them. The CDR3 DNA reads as TGTGCCAGCAGCCCCATACAGAGGAAGTTCACTACTACCTACGAGCAGTACTTC. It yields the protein CASSPIQRKFTTTYEQYF.

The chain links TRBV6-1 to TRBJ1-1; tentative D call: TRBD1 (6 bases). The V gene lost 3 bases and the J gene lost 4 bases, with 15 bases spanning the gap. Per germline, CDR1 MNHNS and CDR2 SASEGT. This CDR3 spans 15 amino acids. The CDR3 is CASSDFWEGGTEAFF. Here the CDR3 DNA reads TGTGCCAGCAGTGATTTTTGGGAGGGGGGCACTGAAGCTTTCTTT.

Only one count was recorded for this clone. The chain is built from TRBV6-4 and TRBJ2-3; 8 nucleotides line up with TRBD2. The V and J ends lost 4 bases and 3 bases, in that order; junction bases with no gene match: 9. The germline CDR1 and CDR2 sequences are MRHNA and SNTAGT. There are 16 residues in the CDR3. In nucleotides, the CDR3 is TGTGCCAGCAGTGCCACCAGCGGGGGCCCGACAGATACGCAGTATTTT. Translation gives CASSATSGGPTDTQYF.

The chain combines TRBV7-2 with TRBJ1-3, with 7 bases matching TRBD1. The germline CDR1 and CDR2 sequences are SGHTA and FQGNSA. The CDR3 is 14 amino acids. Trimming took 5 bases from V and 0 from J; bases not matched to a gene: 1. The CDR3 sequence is CASSPGGSGNTIYF. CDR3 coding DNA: TGTGCCAGCAGCCCAGGGGGCTCTGGAAACACCATATATTTT.

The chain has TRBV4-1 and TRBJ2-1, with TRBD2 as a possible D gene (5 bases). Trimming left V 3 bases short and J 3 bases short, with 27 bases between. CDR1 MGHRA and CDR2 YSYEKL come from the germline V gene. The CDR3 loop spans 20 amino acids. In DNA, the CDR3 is TGCGCCAGCAGCCACACTAAGGACTGGATTAAAGTCCCGAACTACAATGAGCAGTTCTTC. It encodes CASSHTKDWIKVPNYNEQFF.

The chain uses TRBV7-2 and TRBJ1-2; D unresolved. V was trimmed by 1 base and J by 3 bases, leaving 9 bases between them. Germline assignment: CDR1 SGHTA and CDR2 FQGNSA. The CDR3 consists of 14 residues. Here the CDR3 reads CASSLGGKHYGYTF. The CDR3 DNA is TGTGCCAGCAGCTTAGGGGGAAAACACTATGGCTACACCTTC.

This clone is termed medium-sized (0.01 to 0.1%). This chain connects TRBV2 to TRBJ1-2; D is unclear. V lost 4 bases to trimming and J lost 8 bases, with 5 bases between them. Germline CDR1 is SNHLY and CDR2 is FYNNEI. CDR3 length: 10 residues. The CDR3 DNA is TGTGCCAGCAGTGCATCCGGCTACACCTTC. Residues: CASSASGYTF.

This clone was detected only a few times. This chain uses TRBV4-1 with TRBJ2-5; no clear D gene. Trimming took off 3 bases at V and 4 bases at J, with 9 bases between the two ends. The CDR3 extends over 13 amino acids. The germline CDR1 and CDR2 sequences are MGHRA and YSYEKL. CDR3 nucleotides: TGCGCCAGCAGCCAGTCCCCCCTAGAGACCCAGTACTTC. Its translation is CASSQSPLETQYF.

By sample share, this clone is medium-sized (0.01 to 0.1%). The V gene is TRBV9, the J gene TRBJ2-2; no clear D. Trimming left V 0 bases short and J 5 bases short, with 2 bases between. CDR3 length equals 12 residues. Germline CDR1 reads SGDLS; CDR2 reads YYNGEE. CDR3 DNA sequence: TGTGCCAGCAGCGTAGCTACCGGGGAGCTGTTTTTT. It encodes CASSVATGELFF.

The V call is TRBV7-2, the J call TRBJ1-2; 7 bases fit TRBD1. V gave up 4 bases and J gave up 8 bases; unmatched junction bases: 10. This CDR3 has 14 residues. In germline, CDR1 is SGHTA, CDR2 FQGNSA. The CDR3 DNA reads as TGTGCCAGCAGCTCCTCAACAGGGGCCGGGGGCTACACCTTC. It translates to CASSSSTGAGGYTF.

CDR3 residues: CASSYNWENTEAFF. CDR3 DNA: TGTGCCAGCAGTTATAATTGGGAGAACACTGAAGCTTTCTTT. The V call is TRBV6-6, the J call TRBJ1-1; D remains unclear. Germline loops: CDR1 MNHNY, CDR2 SVGAGI (reference sequence). CDR3 length equals 14 residues. V lost 3 bases to trimming and J lost 1 base, with 9 bases between them.

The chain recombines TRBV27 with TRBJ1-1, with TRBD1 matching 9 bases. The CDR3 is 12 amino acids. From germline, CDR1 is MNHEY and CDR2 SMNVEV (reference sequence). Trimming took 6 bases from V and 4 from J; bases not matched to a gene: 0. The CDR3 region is CASRDRGTEAFF. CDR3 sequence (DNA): TGTGCCAGCAGGGACAGGGGCACTGAAGCTTTCTTT.

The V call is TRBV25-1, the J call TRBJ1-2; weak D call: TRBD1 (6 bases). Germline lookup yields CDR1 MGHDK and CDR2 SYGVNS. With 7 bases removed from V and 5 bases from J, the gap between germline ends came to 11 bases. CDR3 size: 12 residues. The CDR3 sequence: CASTRTGYGYTF. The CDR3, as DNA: TGTGCCAGCACCCGCACAGGGTATGGCTACACCTTC.

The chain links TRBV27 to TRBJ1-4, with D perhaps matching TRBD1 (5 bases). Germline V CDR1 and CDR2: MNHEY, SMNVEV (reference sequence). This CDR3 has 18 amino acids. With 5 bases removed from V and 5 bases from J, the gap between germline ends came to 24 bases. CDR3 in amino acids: CASSLSRSPGRENEKLFF. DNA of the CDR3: TGTGCCAGCAGTCTCTCGCGTAGTCCGGGACGGGAGAATGAAAAACTGTTTTTT.

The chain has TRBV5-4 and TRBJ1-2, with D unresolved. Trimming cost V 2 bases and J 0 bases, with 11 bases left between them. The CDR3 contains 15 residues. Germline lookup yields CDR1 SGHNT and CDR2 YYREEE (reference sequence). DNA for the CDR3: TGTGCCAGCAGCTTTTCCAGTGTACCTAACTATGGCTACACCTTC. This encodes CASSFSSVPNYGYTF.

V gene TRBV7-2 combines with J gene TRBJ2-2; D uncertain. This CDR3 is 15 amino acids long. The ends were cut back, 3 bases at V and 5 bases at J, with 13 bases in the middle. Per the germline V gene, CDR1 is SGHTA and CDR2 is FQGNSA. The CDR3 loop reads CASSFRPAGTGELFF. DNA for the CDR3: TGTGCCAGCAGCTTCAGGCCAGCCGGGACCGGGGAGCTGTTTTTT.

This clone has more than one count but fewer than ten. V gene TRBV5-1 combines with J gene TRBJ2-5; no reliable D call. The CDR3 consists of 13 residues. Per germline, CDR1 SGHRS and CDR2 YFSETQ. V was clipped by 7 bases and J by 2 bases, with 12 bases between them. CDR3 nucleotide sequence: TGCGCCAGCCGAGGCGGTGATCAAGAGACCCAGTACTTC. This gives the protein CASRGGDQETQYF.

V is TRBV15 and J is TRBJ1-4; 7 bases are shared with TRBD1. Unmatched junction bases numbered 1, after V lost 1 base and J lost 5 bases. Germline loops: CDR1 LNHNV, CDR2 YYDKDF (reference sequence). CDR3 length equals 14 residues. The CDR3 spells CATSRARGNEKLFF. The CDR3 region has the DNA TGTGCCACCAGCAGAGCCAGGGGGAATGAAAAACTGTTTTTT.

The CDR3 bases are TGCAGCGTTGATGATGGGGGGTCTGAAAAACTGTTTTTT. Amino acids: CSVDDGGSEKLFF. The chain is built from TRBV29-1 and TRBJ1-4; TRBD1 is a possible D gene (5 bases). V was clipped by 3 bases and J by 7 bases, with 12 bases between them. Per the germline V gene, CDR1 is SQVTM and CDR2 is ANQGSEA. CDR3 length equals 13 residues.

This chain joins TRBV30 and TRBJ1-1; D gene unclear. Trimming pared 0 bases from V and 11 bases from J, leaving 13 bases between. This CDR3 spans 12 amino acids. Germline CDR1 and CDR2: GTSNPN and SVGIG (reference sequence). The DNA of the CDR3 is TGTGCCTGGAGTGTAGCCCGGAGTTGGGCTTTCTTT. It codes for CAWSVARSWAFF.

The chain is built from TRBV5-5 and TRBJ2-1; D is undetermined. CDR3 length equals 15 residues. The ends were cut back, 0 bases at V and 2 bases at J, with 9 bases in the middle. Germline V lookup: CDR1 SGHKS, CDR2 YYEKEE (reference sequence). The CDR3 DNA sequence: TGTGCCAGCAGCTTGGTGGCCCTGACCTACAATGAGCAGTTCTTC. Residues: CASSLVALTYNEQFF.

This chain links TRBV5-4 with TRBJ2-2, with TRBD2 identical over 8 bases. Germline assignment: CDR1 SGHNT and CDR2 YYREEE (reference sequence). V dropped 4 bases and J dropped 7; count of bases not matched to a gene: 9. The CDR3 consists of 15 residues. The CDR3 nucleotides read TGTGCCAGCAGCGAGGAGCGGGGGCTCGTCGGGGAGCTGTTTTTT. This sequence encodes CASSEERGLVGELFF.